The rows below give T cell receptor beta chains drawn from one sample of a study of blood T cell repertoires in COVID-19. Sequencing was performed with immunoSEQ multiplex PCR; in TCRdb, only in-frame clones are kept and a portion is missing. There are roughly 130,000 clones in the sample; approximately 80% occur only once, and approximately 16% lies in the top ten. Sequenced input: peripheral blood. All receptors come from a woman in her fifties or sixties with acute or convalescent COVID-19. Each CDR3 is given with its conserved first and last residue.

V gene	J gene	CDR3 protein
TRBV11-3	TRBJ2-1	CASRLGTSWELDEQFF
TRBV30	TRBJ1-1	CAWSGQAPEAFF
TRBV28	TRBJ1-2	CASSLGAGMYGYTF
TRBV19	TRBJ2-2	CASTWRFPGELFF
TRBV6-1	TRBJ1-4	CASSEARGEKLFF
TRBV4-1	TRBJ1-1	CASSQGHSLNTEAFF
TRBV30	TRBJ1-1	CAWIRTGRTEAFF
TRBV3-1/TRBV3-2	TRBJ2-2	CASSQEIQVTGKVTGELFF
TRBV9	TRBJ1-6	CASSAETGGLRTANSPLHF
TRBV4-1	TRBJ1-2	CASSQERTGPGGYTF
TRBV10-1	TRBJ1-3	CASSEDSSSGNTIYF
TRBV19	TRBJ1-5	CASSINLGAVGNQPQHF
TRBV11-2	TRBJ1-1	CASSLSPLSNTEAFF
TRBV9	TRBJ2-1	CASSVTSGTSSYNEQFF
TRBV19	TRBJ2-3	CASSITSGGETDTQYF
TRBV30	TRBJ1-1	CAWSVGQGSSEAFF
TRBV6-6	TRBJ2-1	CASSYSGLFNEQFF
TRBV5-1	TRBJ2-1	CASSLEQGARDEQFF
TRBV5-4	TRBJ1-5	CASSDRFFSNQPQHF
TRBV27	TRBJ1-1	CASSPQGAISEAFF
TRBV5-1	TRBJ1-6	CASSLTPGQGRNSPLHF
TRBV9	TRBJ2-1	CASSVGSLGHNEQFF
TRBV27	TRBJ2-3	CASSSPHGGPTHF
TRBV2	TRBJ2-3	CASSERTEPTDTQYF
TRBV5-1	TRBJ1-1	CASSSGQGKIRAEAFF
TRBV2	TRBJ2-3	CASGSGGTSTDTQYF
TRBV6-6	TRBJ1-5	CASSATGGGQPQHF
TRBV6-5	TRBJ2-1	CASPGDGTSGNEQFF
TRBV5-5	TRBJ1-5	CASSLGEHSNQPQHF
TRBV19	TRBJ1-5	CASRPLGIQDQPQHF
TRBV5-1	TRBJ2-7	CASSLGTGSTYEQYF
TRBV7-8	TRBJ1-4	CASTDNSGELNEKLFF